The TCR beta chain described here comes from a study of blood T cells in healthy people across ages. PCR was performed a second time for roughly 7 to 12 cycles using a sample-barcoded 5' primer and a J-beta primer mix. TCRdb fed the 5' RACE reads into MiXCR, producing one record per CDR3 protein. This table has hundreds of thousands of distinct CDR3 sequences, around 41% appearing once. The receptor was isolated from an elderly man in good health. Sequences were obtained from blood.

The CDR3 DNA reads as TGCAGTGCTAGAGATCCCACTAGAAGCAATGAGCAGTTCTTC. Encoded protein: CSARDPTRSNEQFF. The chain has TRBV20-1 and TRBJ2-1; TRBD2 might be the D (5 bases). Germline loops: CDR1 DFQATT, CDR2 SNEGSKA (reference sequence). V was clipped by 0 bases and J by 6 bases, with 12 bases between them. There are 14 residues in the CDR3.